Reported below is one T cell receptor beta chain. Its specificity is unknown. Every donor gave approximately 10 milliliters of peripheral blood. The data belong to a study of blood T cells in healthy people across ages. On the study more broadly: Per two T cells, template switching captured roughly one barcoded beta molecule.

Findings and limits, study-wide: What prevented conclusive comparison of naive and antigen-experienced cells was that PBMCs were unsorted.

J lost 3 bases, V lost 4 bases, and 10 bases had no gene match. The CDR3 runs to 16 residues. Germline V gives CDR1 SGHRS, CDR2 YFSETQ. The authors ran a second PCR of roughly 6 to 12 cycles using a sample-barcoded 5' primer and a J-beta primer mix. TCRdb independently ran MiXCR on the 5' RACE reads; one entry per CDR3 protein. The sample shows about 770,000 distinct CDR3 sequences, under 45% of them seen only once. Sequencing was carried out using blood. The TCR originated in a man aged 55 to 70 in good health. This chain connects TRBV5-1 to TRBJ1-5, with TRBD1 identical over 7 bases. The CDR3 DNA reads as TGCGCCAGCAGCCTTAACGGACAGGTACCCAATCAGCCCCAGCATTTT. Residues: CASSLNGQVPNQPQHF.